This TCR beta chain comes out of a study of blood T cell repertoires in COVID-19. Donors were grouped by their self-reported clinical history. The data were produced by immunoSEQ multiplex PCR, yet TCRdb's version contains in-frame clones alone and is incomplete. The sample holds 250,000 or so clones, roughly 85% seen once. Per the germline V gene, CDR1 is SGHRS and CDR2 is YFSETQ. Trimming removed 4 bases from V and 2 bases from J; junction bases left unmatched: 5. The CDR3 covers 16 residues. This sequence originates from a man aged 25 to 40 who had recovered from COVID-19. Sequencing used PBMCs or T cells enriched from blood (not recorded which). The chain uses TRBV5-1 and TRBJ2-3; 12 bases line up with TRBD2. CDR3 DNA: TGCGCCAGCAGCCCAAGGACTAGCGGGACCACAGATACGCAGTATTTT. Amino acid sequence: CASSPRTSGTTDTQYF.